Listed below are T cell receptor beta chains from one sample, sequenced in a study of beta chain features in type 1 diabetes. Profiled with immunoSEQ multiplex PCR; TCRdb holds only in-frame clones, not every one. The sample lists over 200,000 clones; approximately 11% were seen once. Source material: naive CD4+ T cells from blood. Receptors were obtained from a man aged 25 to 45 with type 1 diabetes. The CDR3 runs from the conserved cysteine through the conserved F or W. The order of the fields is CDR3 DNA, CDR3 protein, J gene, D gene, V gene, clone size. A D gene is named only where the DNA matches it firmly. Size tells how often a clone was seen (once, few, many) or the class of an expanded clone, and some rows leave it out.

DNA: TGTGCCAGTAGCCTCGGGTGGCCTAGCACAGATACGCAGTATTTT
CDR3: CASSLGWPSTDTQYF
J: TRBJ2-3
D: NA
V: TRBV19
size: few

DNA: TGTGCCAGCAGCCCAGGGGGGATAGAACAGTATTTT
CDR3: CASSPGGIEQYF
J: TRBJ2-3
D: NA
V: TRBV9
size: few

DNA: TGTGCCAGCAGTCCCCGGGATGGTAGATACAATGAGCAGTTCTTC
CDR3: CASSPRDGRYNEQFF
J: TRBJ2-1
D: NA
V: TRBV6-4
size: NA

DNA: TGTGCCAGCAGTTACTGGCGGGGGGGCAGTGAGCAGTTCTTC
CDR3: CASSYWRGGSEQFF
J: TRBJ2-1
D: TRBD2
V: TRBV6-5
size: few

DNA: TGCGCCAGCAGCCAAGATGCGCTAGAGGAGCAGTACTTC
CDR3: CASSQDALEEQYF
J: TRBJ2-7
D: NA
V: TRBV4-1
size: few

DNA: TGCGCCAGCAGCTTGGGGGGGACAGGCAGCCACGAGCAGTACTTC
CDR3: CASSLGGTGSHEQYF
J: TRBJ2-7
D: TRBD1
V: TRBV5-1
size: few

DNA: TGTGCCATCAGTGTACAGGGAACGAACACTGAAGCTTTCTTT
CDR3: CAISVQGTNTEAFF
J: TRBJ1-1
D: NA
V: TRBV10-3
size: NA

DNA: TGCGCCAGCAGCCAAGATCGAAGGAGCTCCTACGAGCAGTACTTC
CDR3: CASSQDRRSSYEQYF
J: TRBJ2-7
D: NA
V: TRBV4-3
size: NA

DNA: TGTGCCAGCAGCCGGACCGGGACTAGCCGCAATGAGCAGTTCTTC
CDR3: CASSRTGTSRNEQFF
J: TRBJ2-1
D: TRBD2
V: TRBV5-4
size: few

DNA: TGTGCCAGCAGCCAAGTAAGCGGGGGGGGCTCTGGGGCCAACGTCCTGACTTTC
CDR3: CASSQVSGGGSGANVLTF
J: TRBJ2-6
D: TRBD2
V: TRBV4-2
size: NA

DNA: TGTGCCAGCAGTTACTTGACAGGGCCGGGGGCTTTCTTT
CDR3: CASSYLTGPGAFF
J: TRBJ1-1
D: TRBD1
V: TRBV6-5
size: few

DNA: TGTGCCAGCAGCTTTATAGAGCGAGCAGATACGCAGTATTTT
CDR3: CASSFIERADTQYF
J: TRBJ2-3
D: NA
V: TRBV7-2
size: NA

DNA: TGTGCCAGCAGCTCCTTGAGCGGGGGGAGCACAGATACGCAGTATTTT
CDR3: CASSSLSGGSTDTQYF
J: TRBJ2-3
D: TRBD2
V: TRBV5-4
size: NA

DNA: TGTGCCAGCTCACAATCAGGGACTAATGAAAAACTGTTTTTT
CDR3: CASSQSGTNEKLFF
J: TRBJ1-4
D: NA
V: TRBV18
size: few

DNA: TGTGCCAGCAGCCCTCGGTCCCACCAGGAATATGGCTACACCTTC
CDR3: CASSPRSHQEYGYTF
J: TRBJ1-2
D: NA
V: TRBV9
size: few

DNA: TGTGCCAGCAGGATCGACAGGGGGCGCGGCTACACCTTC
CDR3: CASRIDRGRGYTF
J: TRBJ1-2
D: TRBD1
V: TRBV28
size: NA

DNA: TGTGCCAGCAGCTCGACTCAGGGAAACTATGGCTACACCTTC
CDR3: CASSSTQGNYGYTF
J: TRBJ1-2
D: NA
V: TRBV5-4
size: NA

DNA: TGTGCCAGCAGCTCCCTGACAGAATTCCAGCCCCAGCATTTT
CDR3: CASSSLTEFQPQHF
J: TRBJ1-5
D: NA
V: TRBV7-9
size: few

DNA: TGTGCCAGCAGCTCAAGGGTACAGGGGTATACCAATGAGCAGTTCTTC
CDR3: CASSSRVQGYTNEQFF
J: TRBJ2-1
D: TRBD1
V: TRBV11-2
size: few

DNA: TGTGCCAGCAGTCGAGATGGGGGCGCAGGCAAAAACATTCAGTACTTC
CDR3: CASSRDGGAGKNIQYF
J: TRBJ2-4
D: NA
V: TRBV7-8
size: few

DNA: TGTGCCAGCAGCTTAGATGTGCGGGCCCAAGAGACCCAGTACTTC
CDR3: CASSLDVRAQETQYF
J: TRBJ2-5
D: NA
V: TRBV7-6
size: few

DNA: TGTGCCTGCAGGGCCCCAAGCTCCTACGAGCAGTACTTC
CDR3: CACRAPSSYEQYF
J: TRBJ2-7
D: NA
V: TRBV6-1
size: few

DNA: TGTGCCACGGGAGCTAACTATGGCTACACCTTC
CDR3: CATGANYGYTF
J: TRBJ1-2
D: NA
V: TRBV2
size: NA

DNA: TGTGCCAGCTCACCCGTAACAGGAGCAGGAAATTCACCCCTCCACTTT
CDR3: CASSPVTGAGNSPLHF
J: TRBJ1-6
D: NA
V: TRBV18
size: few

DNA: TGTGCCAGCAGCGTAGATCGGGACTCCTACGAGCAGTACTTC
CDR3: CASSVDRDSYEQYF
J: TRBJ2-7
D: NA
V: TRBV9
size: few

DNA: TGTGCCAGCAGCCGACGACAGGCCAGTGGGGGCTACACCTTC
CDR3: CASSRRQASGGYTF
J: TRBJ1-2
D: NA
V: TRBV7-2
size: few

DNA: TGTGCCAGCAGAGTTAACAGGGTTTTGGACACTGAAGCTTTCTTT
CDR3: CASRVNRVLDTEAFF
J: TRBJ1-1
D: NA
V: TRBV6-5
size: few

DNA: TGTGCCAGCAGCTGGACTAGCGAGGAGGCGCAGTATTTT
CDR3: CASSWTSEEAQYF
J: TRBJ2-3
D: TRBD2
V: TRBV5-4
size: few

DNA: TGTGCCAGCAGTCCTCGAGGGTATGAAGCTTTCTTT
CDR3: CASSPRGYEAFF
J: TRBJ1-1
D: NA
V: TRBV6-5
size: NA

DNA: TGTGCCAGTAGCAAGCCCCCGGGCATTCAGTACTTC
CDR3: CASSKPPGIQYF
J: TRBJ2-4
D: NA
V: TRBV19
size: NA

DNA: TGTGCCGTCGGGACAGGAGGAAACACCATATATTTT
CDR3: CAVGTGGNTIYF
J: TRBJ1-3
D: TRBD1
V: TRBV10-3
size: few

DNA: TGTGCCAGCAGTGAAGCGAGCTCCTACGAGCAGTACTTC
CDR3: CASSEASSYEQYF
J: TRBJ2-7
D: NA
V: TRBV25-1
size: NA

DNA: TGTGCCAGCAGTTTTTTCCGAAGCGGGGCCACGGAGACCCAGTACTTC
CDR3: CASSFFRSGATETQYF
J: TRBJ2-5
D: TRBD2
V: TRBV28
size: few

DNA: TGTGCCAGTAGTGTCCGGGGGGTAATGCATGGCTACACCTTC
CDR3: CASSVRGVMHGYTF
J: TRBJ1-2
D: NA
V: TRBV19
size: NA

DNA: TGTGCCAGCAGCTCGGGGGGGAATGAAAAACTGTTTTTT
CDR3: CASSSGGNEKLFF
J: TRBJ1-4
D: NA
V: TRBV5-4
size: few